Presented here are 9 T cell receptor beta chains from one specimen sequenced in a study of early T cells in non-severe SARS-CoV-2 infection. In TCRdb, the 5' RACE reads were re-called with MiXCR into one record per CDR3 protein. The data contain around 84,000 distinct CDR3 sequences, about 10% of them singletons. The material sequenced was whole blood, taken at baseline. All receptors derive from an adult who was a healthcare worker with PCR-confirmed SARS-CoV-2 infection or an uninfected control (not recorded which).

The CDR3, as DNA: TGTGCCACCAGCAGGCAGGGGGCATCTAGCACAGATACGCAGTATTTT. Translating gives CATSRQGASSTDTQYF. V and J are TRBV15 and TRBJ2-3; 8 bases map to TRBD1. The germline CDR1 and CDR2 sequences are LNHNV and YYDKDF (reference sequence). CDR3 length: 16 residues. The V segment lost 3 bases and the J segment 0 bases; nucleotides outside the gene matches: 5.

This clonotype was observed a few times. The chain has TRBV19 and TRBJ1-5; 10 bases line up with TRBD1. Germline CDR1 and CDR2: LNHDA and SQIVND (reference sequence). V lost 5 bases and J lost 4; bases outside the gene matches: 8. This CDR3 contains 16 residues. DNA for the CDR3: TGTGCCAGTAGTTCCCTGGGACAGGGGATGAATCAGCCCCAGCATTTT. Its translation is CASSSLGQGMNQPQHF.

At least ten counts were recorded for this clonotype. J is TRBJ1-1 and V is TRBV28; D possibly corresponds to TRBD1 (5 bases). Trimming shortened V by 7 bases and J by 6 bases, and 18 bases separated the two germline ends. Germline CDR1 and CDR2: MDHEN and SYDVKM. This CDR3 comprises 14 residues. In DNA form, the CDR3 reads TGTGCCAGCACCCTTCCTGGGACCAGGCCTGAAGCTTTCTTT. It specifies CASTLPGTRPEAFF. Variable domain in full (rest from reference TRBV28 and TRBJ1-1): DVKVTQSSRYLVKRTGEKVFLECVQDMDHENMFWYRQDPGLGLRLIYFSYDVKMKEKGDIPEGYSVSREKKERFSLILESASTNQTSMYLCASTLPGTRPEAFFGQGTRLTVV.

Many counts were recorded for this clonotype. The chain carries TRBV5-1 and TRBJ1-3, with TRBD1 identical over 8 bases. The CDR3 loop spans 16 amino acids. Germline assignment: CDR1 SGHRS and CDR2 YFSETQ. Losses at the gene ends were 0 bases for V and 4 bases for J; bases not matched to a gene: 6. CDR3 loop: CASSLDGQGQGNTIYF. In DNA form, the CDR3 reads TGCGCCAGCAGCTTGGACGGACAGGGACAAGGAAACACCATATATTTT.

This clonotype was counted at least ten times. The chain joins TRBV28 to TRBJ2-7; 9 positions agree with TRBD1. V trimming: 6 bases; J trimming: 6 bases; junction bases outside the gene matches: 9. Germline-derived CDR1 and CDR2 are MDHEN and SYDVKM. The CDR3 has 14 amino acids. The DNA of the CDR3 is TGTGCCAGCAGAACCGGGACAGGGTTCCGCGAGCAGTACTTC. It specifies CASRTGTGFREQYF.

The V gene is TRBV3-1, the J gene TRBJ2-1, with a tentative D call TRBD2 (6 bases). Trimming took 5 bases from V and 5 from J, leaving 19 bases between them. The CDR3 totals 16 residues. Germline CDR1 is LGHDT and CDR2 is YNNKEL (reference sequence). The CDR3 bases are TGTGCCAGCAGCAAAGCCCCGGGACTGGCAAACAATGAGCAGTTCTTC. It specifies CASSKAPGLANNEQFF.

This clonotype was observed at least ten times. The V call is TRBV7-9, the J call TRBJ2-5, with 9 bases fitting TRBD2. With 4 bases clipped from V and 2 bases from J, the junction kept 11 bases outside the gene matches. The CDR3 covers 17 residues. The germline gives CDR1 SEHNR, CDR2 FQNEAQ (reference sequence). The CDR3 coding sequence is TGTGCCAGCAGCTCCGGCGGACTAGCGATTCTGCAAGAGACCCAGTACTTC. Its protein is CASSSGGLAILQETQYF.

This clonotype was detected only a few times. V usage is TRBV5-6 and J usage is TRBJ2-2; D is perhaps TRBD1 (5 bases). Trimming removed 4 bases at V and 1 base at J, with 14 bases between. CDR3 length equals 16 residues. Germline CDR1 reads SGHDT; CDR2 reads YYEEEE. The CDR3 here is CASSTFQGVNTGELFF. In DNA form, the CDR3 reads TGTGCCAGCAGCACGTTCCAAGGGGTGAACACCGGGGAGCTGTTTTTT.

This chain joins TRBV27 and TRBJ2-2, with 9 positions matching TRBD1. The junction had 2 bases not matched to a gene; V was cut back by 5 bases and J by 4 bases. Germline assignment: CDR1 MNHEY and CDR2 SMNVEV (reference sequence). The length of the CDR3 is 14 residues. Here the CDR3 DNA reads TGTGCCAGCAGTGGGGGACAGGGCACCGGGGAGCTGTTTTTT. Its translation: CASSGGQGTGELFF.